The 28 T cell receptor beta chains below come from one sample, sequenced in a study of T cell repertoires in ileal Crohn's disease. Regarding time point: neoterminal ileum biopsy at postoperative endoscopy, about 6 months after surgery. Sequenced by immunoSEQ multiplex PCR; TCRdb stores in-frame clones only, minus some. Counted here are roughly 17,000 clones, 72% occurring once; the ten biggest clones make up 4% to 5%. The sequencing sample was made of ileal tissue. These receptors were collected from an adult with Crohn's disease.

The chain couples TRBV7-8 to TRBJ1-2; weak D call: TRBD1 (5 bases). The germline CDR1 and CDR2 sequences are SGHVS and FQNEAQ. V lost 5 bases and J 2 bases, leaving 12 bases between the germline ends. The CDR3 spans 14 residues. CDR3 in DNA: TGTGCCAGCAGCAACCGGGCAGGGAACTATGGCTACACCTTC. Protein product: CASSNRAGNYGYTF.

V is TRBV6-1 and J is TRBJ1-2; D is ambiguous. Looked up from germline, CDR1 is MNHNS and CDR2 is SASEGT. With 4 bases removed from V and 3 bases from J, the gap between germline ends came to 9 bases. This CDR3 is 13 amino acids long. DNA of the CDR3: TGTGCCAGCAGTGTGAACACCTACTATGGCTACACCTTC. Translation gives CASSVNTYYGYTF.

CDR3 loop: CASSPSTDGEAFF. For the CDR3, the DNA is TGTGCCAGCTCACCCTCCACAGACGGTGAAGCTTTCTTT. The gene calls are TRBV18 and TRBJ1-1; D is ambiguous. The CDR3 length is 13 residues. Trimming cost V 3 bases and J 7 bases, with 12 bases left between them. Looked up from germline, CDR1 is KGHSH and CDR2 is LQKENI.

This clone was detected once. The chain recombines TRBV6-1 with TRBJ1-2, with 10 nucleotides matching TRBD1. The germline CDR1 and CDR2 sequences are MNHNS and SASEGT. The CDR3 covers 13 residues. V was pared by 6 bases and J by 7 bases, with 5 bases of the junction left unmatched. The chain's CDR3 is CASRAGTGVGYTF. The CDR3 bases are TGTGCCAGCAGAGCCGGGACAGGGGTTGGCTACACCTTC.

This chain links TRBV18 with TRBJ1-4; 9 bases agree with TRBD1. The ends lost 3 bases at V and 5 bases at J; junction bases unmatched: 4. Germline-derived CDR1 and CDR2 are KGHSH and LQKENI. CDR3 size: 15 residues. In DNA, the CDR3 is TGTGCCAGCTCACCCCCGACAGGGGGGAATGAAAAACTGTTTTTT. Translated, it gives CASSPPTGGNEKLFF.

The chain combines TRBV7-2 with TRBJ1-4; tentatively, D is TRBD1 (5 bases). The V gene's germline CDR1 is SGHTA and CDR2 FQGNSA. Trimming cost V 1 base and J 6 bases, with 18 bases left between them. The CDR3 is 17 residues long. The CDR3 sequence is CASSLGFWGREDEKLFF. Written as DNA, the CDR3 is TGTGCCAGCAGCTTAGGGTTCTGGGGCAGGGAGGATGAAAAACTGTTTTTT.

The sample holds one count of this clone. The V call is TRBV18, the J call TRBJ1-2; 8 bases are shared with TRBD1. The CDR3 has 13 residues. The V gene's germline CDR1 is KGHSH and CDR2 LQKENI. Trimming removed 8 bases from V and 7 bases from J; junction bases left unmatched: 9. CDR3 in DNA: TGTGCCAGCCACCTAGACAGGGGAGGTGGCTACACCTTC. Its translation is CASHLDRGGGYTF. The full variable domain, its missing parts supplied by reference TRBV18 and TRBJ1-2, is NAGVMQNPRHLVRRRGQEARLRCSPMKGHSHVYWYRQLPEEGLKFMVYLQKENIIDESGMPKERFSAEFPKEGPSILRIQQVVRGDSAAYFCASHLDRGGGYTFGSGTRLTVV.

This rearrangement joins TRBV28 to TRBJ1-2, with 9 bases that match TRBD1. The CDR3 runs 14 residues. Trimming cost V 6 bases and J 2 bases; bases outside gene matches: 4. In germline, CDR1 is MDHEN, CDR2 SYDVKM. The CDR3 loop is CASRETGGNYGYTF. In DNA, the CDR3 is TGTGCCAGCAGAGAAACAGGGGGCAACTATGGCTACACCTTC.

V gene TRBV2 combines with J gene TRBJ2-7; possible D gene TRBD2, 5 bases. Trimming shortened V by 6 bases and J by 2 bases, and 8 bases separated the two germline ends. The CDR3 covers 12 residues. The V gene's germline CDR1 is SNHLY and CDR2 FYNNEI. The CDR3 DNA follows: TGTGCCAGCAGGGTGACTACCTACGAGCAGTACTTC. Protein: CASRVTTYEQYF. Complete variable domain (other parts from reference TRBV2 and TRBJ2-7): EPEVTQTPSHQVTQMGQEVILRCVPISNHLYFYWYRQILGQKVEFLVSFYNNEISEKSEIFDDQFSVERPDGSNFTLKIRSTKLEDSAMYFCASRVTTYEQYFGPGTRLTVT.

The chain joins TRBV6-1 to TRBJ1-3; D is uncertain. V lost 4 bases and J lost 1, with 8 bases in between. CDR3 length equals 14 residues. From germline, CDR1 is MNHNS and CDR2 SASEGT. The CDR3 nucleotides are TGTGCCAGCAGTGTCACGGAGTCTGGAAACACCATATATTTT. Its translation: CASSVTESGNTIYF.

This chain links TRBV9 with TRBJ2-3, with TRBD2 identical over 13 bases. The CDR3 runs to 18 residues. V was clipped by 7 bases and J by 1 base; unmatched bases: 12. Looked up from germline, CDR1 is SGDLS and CDR2 is YYNGEE. CDR3: CASGAGLAGPGGTDTQYF. CDR3 coding DNA: TGTGCCAGCGGGGCGGGACTAGCGGGACCGGGGGGCACAGATACGCAGTATTTT. The full variable domain, its missing parts supplied by reference TRBV9 and TRBJ2-3, is DSGVTQTPKHLITATGQRVTLRCSPRSGDLSVYWYQQSLDQGLQFLIQYYNGEERAKGNILERFSAQQFPDLHSELNLSSLELGDSALYFCASGAGLAGPGGTDTQYFGPGTRLTVL.

This chain connects TRBV19 to TRBJ2-5; D possibly corresponds to TRBD1 (5 bases). V dropped 5 bases and J dropped 5 bases, with 12 bases sitting between them. Germline CDR1 and CDR2: LNHDA and SQIVND (reference sequence). The CDR3 has 13 residues. The CDR3 loop reads CASSLQVWETQYF. The CDR3 DNA reads TGTGCCAGTAGTCTACAGGTTTGGGAGACCCAGTACTTC.

The chain is built from TRBV4-1 and TRBJ2-2; 8 bases are a match to TRBD2. The germline gives CDR1 MGHRA, CDR2 YSYEKL. CDR3 length equals 18 residues. The ends lost 0 bases at V and 1 base at J; junction bases unmatched: 7. In nucleotides, the CDR3 is TGCGCCAGCAGCCAAGAGACCATAGCGGGACAGAACACCGGGGAGCTGTTTTTT. Amino acid sequence: CASSQETIAGQNTGELFF.

The rearrangement joins TRBV4-2 to TRBJ2-1, with a possible D match to TRBD1 (5 bases). Germline loops: CDR1 LGHNA, CDR2 YNFKEQ. Trimming took 2 bases from V and 4 from J, leaving 12 bases between them. CDR3 length equals 15 residues. Here the CDR3 reads CASSQPGTGYNEQFF. The CDR3 DNA reads as TGTGCCAGCAGCCAACCTGGCACAGGATACAATGAGCAGTTCTTC.

The rearrangement joins TRBV6-6 to TRBJ2-7, with 7 bases matching TRBD2. Germline V gives CDR1 MNHNY, CDR2 SVGAGI (reference sequence). This CDR3 contains 13 residues. V shed 6 bases, J shed 0 bases, and the junction held 2 bases outside the gene matches. CDR3: CASSRTSSYEQYF. In DNA, the CDR3 is TGTGCCAGCAGCCGGACTAGCTCCTACGAGCAGTACTTC.

The chain carries TRBV14 and TRBJ2-5; TRBD2 agrees at 10 bases. There are 14 residues in the CDR3. CDR1 is SGHDN, CDR2 FVKESK, per germline. J gave up 3 bases and V 3 bases, and 1 base lay outside the gene matches. In DNA, the CDR3 is TGTGCCAGCAGCCATCTAGCGGGAGAAGAGACCCAGTACTTC. This sequence encodes CASSHLAGEETQYF.

This chain uses TRBV10-1 with TRBJ1-5; possible D gene TRBD1, 5 bases. The CDR3 is made up of 13 amino acids. CDR1 is WNHNN and CDR2 is SYGVQD in the germline V gene (reference sequence). With 5 bases removed from V and 5 bases from J, the gap between germline ends came to 10 bases. This chain's CDR3 is CASSQGIDQPQHF. In nucleotides, the CDR3 is TGCGCCAGCAGTCAGGGTATCGATCAGCCCCAGCATTTT.

This clone was seen just once. This chain links TRBV18 with TRBJ2-5; D possibly corresponds to TRBD1 (6 bases). V gave up 0 bases and J gave up 5 bases, with 7 bases separating them. This CDR3 region has 13 residues. Germline CDR1 reads KGHSH; CDR2 reads LQKENI. CDR3 sequence (DNA): TGTGCCAGCTCACCACCCAGGGGTGAGACCCAGTACTTC. Protein product: CASSPPRGETQYF.

The J gene is TRBJ2-7, the V gene TRBV7-6; weak D call: TRBD1 (6 bases). Germline V gene sequence: CDR1 SGHVS, CDR2 FNYEAQ. V lost 5 bases and J 9 bases, leaving 14 bases between the germline ends. The CDR3 spans 12 residues. CDR3 sequence: CASSPMDSGQYF. The CDR3 region has the DNA TGTGCCAGCAGCCCAATGGACAGTGGGCAGTACTTC.

In DNA form, the CDR3 reads TGCGCCAGCAGCATCGGAGCGAACAAATACGAGCAGTACTTC. Translating gives CASSIGANKYEQYF. V gene TRBV5-1 combines with J gene TRBJ2-7; D not certain. Trimming pared 4 bases from V and 4 bases from J, leaving 15 bases between. This CDR3 contains 14 residues. In germline, CDR1 is SGHRS, CDR2 YFSETQ.

The chain carries TRBV6-5 and TRBJ2-7; 9 bases map to TRBD2. Germline-derived CDR1 and CDR2 are MNHEY and SVGAGI. The CDR3 length is 14 residues. Losses at the gene ends were 5 bases for V and 6 bases for J; bases not matched to a gene: 8. The CDR3 nucleotides are TGTGCCAGCAGTGGGCTAGCGGGGAAAACCGAGCAGTACTTC. Translation: CASSGLAGKTEQYF.

By share, this clone ranks as medium-sized. The gene calls are TRBV10-3 and TRBJ1-5, with a possible D match to TRBD1 (6 bases). With 4 bases removed from V and 6 bases from J, the gap between germline ends came to 16 bases. The CDR3 covers 15 residues. Germline CDR1 is ENHRY and CDR2 is SYGVKD. The CDR3 sequence: CAISGGQGQGQPQHF. CDR3 in DNA: TGTGCCATCAGTGGGGGGCAGGGTCAGGGTCAGCCCCAGCATTTT.

V gene TRBV30 combines with J gene TRBJ1-5, with 9 bases identical to TRBD1. Germline loops: CDR1 GTSNPN, CDR2 SVGIG (reference sequence). This CDR3 is built from 15 residues. V lost 3 bases and J lost 5; bases outside the gene matches: 8. CDR3 sequence reads: CAWSPGDRVDQPQHF. Here the CDR3 DNA reads TGTGCCTGGAGCCCCGGGGACAGGGTAGATCAGCCCCAGCATTTT.

This clone was seen more than once but under ten times. The chain combines TRBV5-1 with TRBJ1-2; 8 nucleotides align to TRBD1. The CDR3 is 16 amino acids. Germline values: CDR1 SGHRS, CDR2 YFSETQ. The J segment lost 5 bases and the V segment lost 0 bases, leaving 9 bases of the junction unmatched. The CDR3 is CASSLAGTGTTYGYTF. The CDR3 region has the DNA TGCGCCAGCAGCTTGGCCGGGACAGGCACTACTTATGGCTACACCTTC.

This chain uses TRBV7-2 with TRBJ2-7; the match to TRBD2 covers 8 bases. The ends lost 5 bases at V and 7 bases at J; junction bases unmatched: 10. Germline CDR1 and CDR2: SGHTA and FQGNSA. This CDR3 comprises 14 residues. CDR3 DNA sequence: TGTGCCAGCAGCCCAGCGGGGGTGGAGAGTGAGCAGTACTTC. Amino acid sequence: CASSPAGVESEQYF. Combining the CDR3 with reference TRBV7-2 and TRBJ2-7 gives the whole variable domain GAGVSQSPSNKVTEKGKDVELRCDPISGHTALYWYRQSLGQGLEFLIYFQGNSAPDKSGLPSDRFSAERTGGSVSTLTIQRTQQEDSAVYLCASSPAGVESEQYFGPGTRLTVT.

By share, this clone ranks as medium-sized. The chain joins TRBV7-6 to TRBJ1-1; a weak D match, TRBD1 (5 bases). The CDR3 covers 13 residues. Germline V CDR1 and CDR2: SGHVS, FNYEAQ. Trimming stripped 0 bases from V and 10 bases from J, with 12 bases between. CDR3 in amino acids: CASSLAGGKGAFF. The CDR3, as DNA: TGTGCCAGCAGCTTAGCGGGGGGGAAGGGAGCTTTCTTT.

V gene TRBV5-1 combines with J gene TRBJ1-2; tentatively, D is TRBD1 (6 bases). This CDR3 is built from 15 residues. V was shortened by 4 bases and J by 2 bases, with 15 bases between the two germline ends. Germline V gene data show CDR1 as SGHRS and CDR2 as YFSETQ. CDR3 region: CASSPTPTGNYGYTF. For the CDR3, the DNA is TGCGCCAGCAGCCCGACCCCTACAGGGAACTATGGCTACACCTTC.

This CDR3 reads CASSQAQARGTEAFF. The CDR3 coding sequence is TGCGCCAGCAGCCAGGCGCAGGCCCGGGGCACTGAAGCTTTCTTT. This chain connects TRBV4-1 to TRBJ1-1; D is unclear. CDR1 and CDR2 (germline): MGHRA, YSYEKL. Trimming cost V 3 bases and J 4 bases, with 15 bases left between them. This CDR3 region has 15 residues.